This is a list of T cell receptor beta chains from one sample in a study of T-cell reconstitution after alpha-beta-depleted transplantation in children. TCRdb used MiXCR to reprocess the PCR reads, holding one entry per CDR3 protein. The table lists 300,000 to 400,000 distinct CDR3 sequences, 15% to 20% of them singletons. This sample comprised PBMCs, mostly from graft donor cells, obtained 360 days after TCRalphabeta/CD19-depleted stem cell transplant. These receptors all stem from a male patient between 2 and 9 years old who had a stem cell transplant for acute lymphoblastic leukemia, so the T cells may come from the graft donor. Both conserved end residues are part of each CDR3. D genes are given only for firm matches. Expanded clones get a size class; other rows say once, few or many, or leave the size out.

cdr3_length,j_call,clone_size,d_call,v_call,cdr3_nt,cdr3_aa
15,TRBJ2-7,NA,TRBD1,TRBV6-1,TGTGCCAGCAGTGAAACGGGGACAGTCCTATACGAGCAGTACTTC,CASSETGTVLYEQYF
14,TRBJ2-1,many,NA,TRBV3-1,TGTGCCAGCAGCCAAGATTCCGTTTACAATGAGCAGTTCTTC,CASSQDSVYNEQFF
12,TRBJ2-3,few,NA,TRBV7-8,TGTGCCAGCAGCTTAGATCAAGATACGCAGTATTTT,CASSLDQDTQYF
13,TRBJ1-1,NA,TRBD1,TRBV7-6,TGTGCCAGCAGAACAGGGGTCGACACTGAAGCTTTCTTT,CASRTGVDTEAFF
14,TRBJ1-6,NA,NA,TRBV5-1,TGCGCCAGCAGCTTGGGGGAAGCAGATTCACCCCTCCACTTT,CASSLGEADSPLHF
13,TRBJ1-2,few,NA,TRBV7-9,TGTGCCAGCAGCTTAGTCGGGAACTATGGCTACACCTTC,CASSLVGNYGYTF
14,TRBJ2-7,NA,TRBD2,TRBV12-3/TRBV12-4,TGTGCCAGCAGTCCCCTCTTAGCGGGCGGCGAGCAGTACTTC,CASSPLLAGGEQYF
12,TRBJ2-5,many,NA,TRBV24-1,TGTGCCACCGCTAGCGAGTTGGAGACCCAGTACTTC,CATASELETQYF
15,TRBJ2-5,NA,NA,TRBV7-2,TGTGCCAGCAGCTTAGCGGGGGGCGGAGTCGGGACCCAGTACTTC,CASSLAGGGVGTQYF
14,TRBJ2-3,NA,NA,TRBV28,TGTGCCAGCAGTTTCCCGCCATCCACAGATACGCAGTATTTT,CASSFPPSTDTQYF
12,TRBJ2-1,many,TRBD1,TRBV29-1,TGCAGCCATAGGACAGGGCGCAATGAGCAGTTCTTC,CSHRTGRNEQFF
17,TRBJ2-1,few,TRBD2,TRBV15,TGTGCCACCAGCCCTAGCGGGACGTACTACTCCTACAATGAGCAGTTCTTC,CATSPSGTYYSYNEQFF
13,TRBJ2-1,NA,NA,TRBV14,TGTGCCAGCAGCCAAGATAGGTCACGTAGGAAGTTCTTC,CASSQDRSRRKFF
15,TRBJ1-3,few,NA,TRBV4-1,TGCGCCAGCAGCCAAGCTAGGAACTCTGGAAACACCATATATTTT,CASSQARNSGNTIYF
16,TRBJ2-1,few,NA,TRBV11-2,TGTGCCAGCAGCCTAACTTTGTGGGGCGCAGACAATGAGCAGTTCTTC,CASSLTLWGADNEQFF
12,TRBJ1-2,many,NA,TRBV6-5,TGTGCCAGCAGCAGATATAACTATGGCTACACCTTC,CASSRYNYGYTF
14,TRBJ2-1,NA,TRBD1,TRBV10-3,TGTGCCATCAGTGCAAGGACAGGGGACAATGAGCAGTTCTTC,CAISARTGDNEQFF
14,TRBJ2-1,few,NA,TRBV28,TGTGCCAGCAGTTTACTTCCCCTCTACAATGAGCAGTTCTTC,CASSLLPLYNEQFF
18,TRBJ2-5,NA,TRBD1,TRBV12-3/TRBV12-4,TGTGCCAGCAGTTTGCTGGGCCTGACAGGGGGCAAGAAAGAGACCCAGTACTTC,CASSLLGLTGGKKETQYF
16,TRBJ2-1,NA,TRBD1,TRBV4-1,TGCGCCAGCAGCCAAGTCTCAACAGGGGGCGGCAATGAGCAGTTCTTC,CASSQVSTGGGNEQFF
12,TRBJ2-7,few,NA,TRBV5-1,TGCGCCAGCAGCTACGACTTGGGCGAGCAGTACTTC,CASSYDLGEQYF
17,TRBJ2-7,few,NA,TRBV10-3,TGTGCCATCAGTGAGTCCCCCCGGACCCAGGAAGCCTACGAGCAGTACTTC,CAISESPRTQEAYEQYF
13,TRBJ2-3,many,TRBD2,TRBV20-1,TGCAGTGCCAGAGCGGGATCCACAGATACGCAGTATTTT,CSARAGSTDTQYF
15,TRBJ2-1,many,TRBD2,TRBV20-1,TGCAGTGCCACTAGCGGGAGGACAAGCTACAATGAGCAGTTCTTC,CSATSGRTSYNEQFF
11,TRBJ2-5,NA,NA,TRBV2,TGTGCCAGCAGTGGACTAGAGACCCAGTACTTC,CASSGLETQYF
17,TRBJ2-2,NA,NA,TRBV12-3/TRBV12-4,TGTGCCAGCAGTTTAAAGGTACTAGACCTAAACACCGGGGAGCTGTTTTTT,CASSLKVLDLNTGELFF
17,TRBJ2-1,NA,TRBD2,TRBV12-3/TRBV12-4,TGTGCCAGCAGCAGGGGACTAGCGGGATGGACCTACAATGAGCAGTTCTTC,CASSRGLAGWTYNEQFF
17,TRBJ2-3,few,NA,TRBV28,TGTGCCAGCAGTTTATACGGACAACCTGTAGGCACAGATACGCAGTATTTT,CASSLYGQPVGTDTQYF
15,TRBJ1-1,NA,NA,TRBV6-5,TGTGCCAGCAGTTACTCTTTGCAGTCGAACACTGAAGCTTTCTTT,CASSYSLQSNTEAFF
11,TRBJ1-2,many,NA,TRBV20-1,TGCAGTGTGCAGTCTAACTATGGCTACACCTTC,CSVQSNYGYTF
15,TRBJ2-6,NA,NA,TRBV28,TGTGCCAGCGGCTTAACAGCGGGCGGGGCCAACGTCCTGACTTTC,CASGLTAGGANVLTF
14,TRBJ2-1,NA,NA,TRBV7-9,TGTGCCAGCAGCTTAGGGACGGTAACACGTGAGCAGTTCTTC,CASSLGTVTREQFF
15,TRBJ2-2,NA,NA,TRBV4-2,TGTGCCAGCAGCCAAGTTGGCACGAACACCGGGGAGCTGTTTTTT,CASSQVGTNTGELFF
15,TRBJ2-7,NA,NA,TRBV12-3/TRBV12-4,TGTGCCAGCAAGGCGACAGGTGGGAGCTCCTACGAGCAGTACTTC,CASKATGGSSYEQYF
13,TRBJ1-1,few,NA,TRBV7-8,TGTGCCAGCAGCCCACCACACGCTGCTGAAGCTTTCTTT,CASSPPHAAEAFF
12,TRBJ2-1,few,NA,TRBV3-1,TGTGCCAGCAGCCCGGTGGCGGGAGAGCAGTTCTTC,CASSPVAGEQFF
19,TRBJ2-3,few,TRBD2,TRBV6-2/TRBV6-3,TGTGCCAGCGGCGCCTCGGGACTAGCGGGAGATGTTCCAACAGATACGCAGTATTTT,CASGASGLAGDVPTDTQYF
14,TRBJ1-5,NA,NA,TRBV5-8,TGTGCCAGCAGCTTGTGGGAATGGGGCTGGCCCCAGCATTTT,CASSLWEWGWPQHF
14,TRBJ1-1,few,NA,TRBV16,TGTGCCAGCTCTTGGACCCACATGAACACTGAAGCTTTCTTT,CASSWTHMNTEAFF
14,TRBJ2-1,many,TRBD1,TRBV7-8,TGTGCCAGCAGCCGAAAATTTAGGGACAGGGAAGAATTCTTC,CASSRKFRDREEFF
13,TRBJ2-7,few,TRBD2,TRBV6-5,TGTGCCAGCAGTTACGGGAGGGCGAGGGAGCAGTACTTC,CASSYGRAREQYF
14,TRBJ2-3,NA,TRBD2,TRBV4-3,TGCGCCAGCTCCGGGACTAGCGCCACAGATACGCAGTATTTT,CASSGTSATDTQYF
15,TRBJ2-5,NA,NA,TRBV20-1,TGCAGTGCTAGAGGCCGGCCCGGGACTCAAGAGACCCAGTACTTC,CSARGRPGTQETQYF
13,TRBJ2-7,NA,NA,TRBV20-1,TGCAGTGCTAGAATGGACCGCGCGGGGGAGCAGTACTTC,CSARMDRAGEQYF
15,TRBJ1-4,few,NA,TRBV7-2,TGTGCCAGCAGCTTGGGGACACGAACTAATGAAAAACTGTTTTTT,CASSLGTRTNEKLFF
13,TRBJ2-5,few,NA,TRBV20-1,TGCAGTGCTCTCCGGGACGTCCAAGAGACCCAGTACTTC,CSALRDVQETQYF